This T cell receptor (beta chain) was recorded in a study of beta chain features in type 1 diabetes. Study in general: Similarity in age, gender and cell yields was seen between patients and healthy donors. Sorted cells from all samples, numbering 107,917,701, were examined.

Reverse transcribing all isolated RNA meant expressed TCRB transcripts were sequenced. Produced via immunoSEQ multiplex PCR; TCRdb's table is partial and in-frame only. The sample consists of hundreds of thousands of clones, 15% to 19% of them appearing once. The source is a young man in good health. The material sequenced was naive CD4+ T cells from blood.

The CDR3 reads CSARVGDGYTF. The DNA for the CDR3 is TGCAGTGCTAGAGTAGGGGATGGCTACACCTTC. The V and J genes are TRBV20-1 and TRBJ1-2, with a possible D match to TRBD1 (5 bases). Per germline, CDR1 DFQATT and CDR2 SNEGSKA (reference sequence). Trimming left V 1 base short and J 6 bases short, with 6 bases between. This CDR3 is 11 amino acids long.